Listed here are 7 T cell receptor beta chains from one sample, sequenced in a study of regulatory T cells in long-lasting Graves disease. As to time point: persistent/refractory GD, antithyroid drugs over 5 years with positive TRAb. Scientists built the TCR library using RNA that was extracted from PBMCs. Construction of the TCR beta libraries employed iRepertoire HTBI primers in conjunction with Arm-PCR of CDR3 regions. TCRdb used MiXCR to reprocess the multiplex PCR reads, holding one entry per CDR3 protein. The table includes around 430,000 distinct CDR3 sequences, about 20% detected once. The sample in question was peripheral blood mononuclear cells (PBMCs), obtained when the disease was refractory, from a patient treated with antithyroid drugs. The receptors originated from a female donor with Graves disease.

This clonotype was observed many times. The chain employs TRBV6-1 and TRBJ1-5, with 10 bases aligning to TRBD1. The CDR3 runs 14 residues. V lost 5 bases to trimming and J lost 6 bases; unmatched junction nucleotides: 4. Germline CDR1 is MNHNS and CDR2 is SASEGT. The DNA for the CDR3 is TGTGCCAGCAGTCCGGACAGGGGGGGTCAGCCCCAGCATTTT. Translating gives CASSPDRGGQPQHF.

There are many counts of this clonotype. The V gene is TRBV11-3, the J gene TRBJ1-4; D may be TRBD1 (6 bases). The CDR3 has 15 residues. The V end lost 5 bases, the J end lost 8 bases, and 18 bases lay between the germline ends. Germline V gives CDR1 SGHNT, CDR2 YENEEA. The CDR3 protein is CASSPRQDGNEKLFF. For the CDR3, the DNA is TGTGCCAGCAGCCCCCGACAGGATGGCAACGAAAAACTGTTTTTT.

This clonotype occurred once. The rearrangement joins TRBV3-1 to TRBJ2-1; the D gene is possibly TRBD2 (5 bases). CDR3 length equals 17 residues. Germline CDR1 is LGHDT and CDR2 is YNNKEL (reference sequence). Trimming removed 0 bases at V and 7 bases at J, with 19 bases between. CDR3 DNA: TGTGCCAGCAGCCAAGATCGGTGGCTAGCCGGTTGGAATGAGCAGTTCTTC. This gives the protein CASSQDRWLAGWNEQFF.

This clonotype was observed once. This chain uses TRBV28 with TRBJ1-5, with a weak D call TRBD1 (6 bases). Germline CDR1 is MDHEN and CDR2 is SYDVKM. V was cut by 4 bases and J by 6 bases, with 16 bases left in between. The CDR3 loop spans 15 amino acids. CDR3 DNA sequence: TGTGCCAGCAGTTCAGTACAGGGTGGTAGTCAGCCCCAGCATTTT. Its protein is CASSSVQGGSQPQHF.

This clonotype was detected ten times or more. The CDR3 protein is CASSYSQSGSYGYTF. The CDR3 DNA follows: TGTGCCAGCAGTTACTCACAATCAGGGAGCTATGGCTACACCTTC. The chain uses TRBV6-5 and TRBJ1-2, with D possibly TRBD1 on 5 matching bases. This CDR3 is built from 15 residues. The germline V gene encodes CDR1 MNHEY and CDR2 SVGAGI. Between the trimmed V and J ends, which lost 0 bases and 4 bases, there was a span of 12 bases.

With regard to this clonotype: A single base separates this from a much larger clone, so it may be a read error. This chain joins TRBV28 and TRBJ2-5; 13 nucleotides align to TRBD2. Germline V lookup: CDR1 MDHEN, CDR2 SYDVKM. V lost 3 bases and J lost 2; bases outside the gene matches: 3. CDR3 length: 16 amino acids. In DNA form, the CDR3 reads TGTGCCAGCAGTTTGACTAGCGGGGGGACGCAAGAGACCCAGTACTTC. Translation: CASSLTSGGTQETQYF.

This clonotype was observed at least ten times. CDR3 nucleotide sequence: TGTGCCAGCAGTCCAAATGACAGGGATCATCAGCCCCAGCATTTT. This encodes CASSPNDRDHQPQHF. The genes are TRBV28 and TRBJ1-5; 7 bases are shared with TRBD1. The J segment lost 5 bases and the V segment lost 5 bases, leaving 9 bases of the junction unmatched. The CDR3 is made up of 15 amino acids. Germline CDR1 MDHEN, CDR2 SYDVKM.